Following are 13 T cell receptor beta chains from one sample sequenced in a study of T cells after yellow fever vaccination. A single record per CDR3 protein comes from TCRdb applying MiXCR to the 5' RACE reads. The repertoire holds around 310,000 distinct CDR3 sequences, with roughly 4.3% as singletons. Here the sequenced sample was PBMCs, taken 5 days after the yellow fever booster vaccination. These receptors were taken from a man younger than 30 who received the YFV17D yellow fever vaccine.

The chain joins TRBV6-5 to TRBJ2-7, with D possibly matching TRBD1 (6 bases). Germline CDR1 reads MNHEY; CDR2 reads SVGAGI. The CDR3 length is 14 residues. With 0 bases removed from V and 6 bases from J, the gap between germline ends came to 12 bases. CDR3 DNA sequence: TGTGCCAGCAGTTACTCGATGAGGGGGAGCGAGCAGTACTTC. It codes for CASSYSMRGSEQYF.

The V gene is TRBV5-5, the J gene TRBJ2-7; maybe TRBD1 (7 bases). The CDR3 sequence is 14 residues long. Trimming took off 4 bases at V and 3 bases at J, with 14 bases between the two ends. The germline V gene encodes CDR1 SGHKS and CDR2 YYEKEE (reference sequence). The CDR3 region has the DNA TGTGCCAGCAGCCGCCGCGGGACAGACTACGAGCAGTACGTC. Amino acids: CASSRRGTDYEQYV.

The chain carries TRBV28 and TRBJ2-3; 8 nucleotides line up with TRBD2. This CDR3 is 14 amino acids long. Germline V CDR1 and CDR2: MDHEN, SYDVKM. V lost 7 bases and J lost 4; bases outside the gene matches: 7. CDR3 residues: CASTRTSWADTQYF. In DNA, the CDR3 is TGTGCCAGCACTCGGACTAGCTGGGCAGATACGCAGTATTTT.

This chain uses TRBV20-1 with TRBJ1-1; D perhaps matches TRBD1 (5 bases). The ends were cut back, 5 bases at V and 4 bases at J, with 14 bases in the middle. Germline V gene lookup returns CDR1 DFQATT and CDR2 SNEGSKA (reference sequence). CDR3 length: 13 residues. CDR3: CSARVQGPTEAFF. The CDR3 region has the DNA TGCAGTGCTCGAGTTCAGGGTCCCACTGAAGCTTTCTTT.

This clonotype was detected ten times or more. The J gene is TRBJ1-4, the V gene TRBV7-9; D perhaps matches TRBD1 (5 bases). Trimming took off 5 bases at V and 2 bases at J, with 12 bases between the two ends. Germline V gene lookup returns CDR1 SEHNR and CDR2 FQNEAQ (reference sequence). The CDR3 spans 15 residues. In nucleotides, the CDR3 is TGTGCCAGCAGCGTCCAGGGTTCGACTAATGAAAAACTGTTTTTT. The encoded protein is CASSVQGSTNEKLFF.

A few counts support this clonotype. The chain employs TRBV4-3 and TRBJ1-6; weak D call: TRBD1 (6 bases). This CDR3 has 19 amino acids. V lost 3 bases and J 0 bases, leaving 18 bases between the germline ends. The germline gives CDR1 LGHNA, CDR2 YSLEER. The CDR3 spells CASSHWSRGLASYNSPLHF. The CDR3 DNA follows: TGCGCCAGCAGCCACTGGTCCAGGGGATTGGCCTCCTATAATTCACCCCTCCACTTT.

This clonotype was seen many times. The gene calls are TRBV11-2 and TRBJ1-1; D is possibly TRBD1 (5 bases). Germline assignment: CDR1 SGHAT and CDR2 FQNNGV. Trimming took 4 bases from V and 4 from J, leaving 13 bases between them. The CDR3 is 14 residues long. The CDR3 DNA sequence: TGTGCCAGCAGCTCAAACGGGGGGGGCACTGAAGCTTTCTTT. This gives the protein CASSSNGGGTEAFF.

The rearrangement uses TRBV6-5 and TRBJ2-7; 14 bases map to TRBD2. Germline V gene data show CDR1 as MNHEY and CDR2 as SVGAGI. The ends lost 5 bases at V and 8 bases at J; junction bases unmatched: 14. The CDR3 covers 17 residues. CDR3 region: CASSRGTSGGAPLKQYF. CDR3 DNA: TGTGCCAGCAGTAGGGGGACTAGCGGGGGCGCTCCCCTAAAGCAGTACTTC.

This clonotype showed up many times. The chain carries TRBV27 and TRBJ2-7; D is ambiguous. CDR3 length: 13 amino acids. Germline V gene lookup returns CDR1 MNHEY and CDR2 SMNVEV (reference sequence). With 2 bases removed from V and 4 bases from J, the gap between germline ends came to 9 bases. The CDR3, as DNA: TGTGCCAGCAGTTTAGGGCAGGAGTACGAGCAGTACTTC. Protein product: CASSLGQEYEQYF.

The rearrangement joins TRBV5-4 to TRBJ1-6; 8 bases are shared with TRBD1. V shed 5 bases, J shed 6 bases, and the junction held 4 bases outside the gene matches. This CDR3 comprises 14 residues. The germline V gene encodes CDR1 SGHNT and CDR2 YYREEE (reference sequence). In DNA, the CDR3 is TGTGCCAGCAGTATGGACAGGGTTAATTCACCCCTCCACTTT. This encodes CASSMDRVNSPLHF.

This clonotype occurred many times. The chain couples TRBV5-1 to TRBJ2-4; TRBD1 or TRBD2 may be the D gene (5 bases each). The CDR3 is made up of 16 amino acids. The germline V and J ends were trimmed by 0 bases and 7 bases, with 17 bases remaining between them. In germline, CDR1 is SGHRS, CDR2 YFSETQ. The DNA of the CDR3 is TGCGCCAGCAGCTTGGCGCTAGGGGACGGCATGAACATTCAGTACTTC. This translates into CASSLALGDGMNIQYF.

In its sample, this clonotype was seen a few times. The CDR3 DNA follows: TGTGCCAGCAGGCCGGGACAGGGGGTTCCCACCATATATTTT. The encoded protein is CASRPGQGVPTIYF. This sequence joins TRBV12-3 or TRBV12-4 and TRBJ1-3, with 11 bases lining up with TRBD1. Unmatched junction bases numbered 7, after V lost 6 bases and J lost 9 bases. The CDR3 runs 14 residues.

This clonotype was counted at least ten times. The genes are TRBV5-1 and TRBJ1-1, with D unclear. V lost 4 bases and J lost 3, with 10 bases in between. The germline V gene has CDR1 SGHRS and CDR2 YFSETQ. The CDR3 totals 13 residues. For the CDR3, the DNA is TGCGCCAGCAGCGACATGGGTCACACTGAAGCTTTCTTT. Its translation: CASSDMGHTEAFF. Supplemented by reference TRBV5-1 and TRBJ1-1, the full variable domain reads KAGVTQTPRYLIKTRGQQVTLSCSPISGHRSVSWYQQTPGQGLQFLFEYFSETQRNKGNFPGRFSGRQFSNSRSEMNVSTLELGDSALYLCASSDMGHTEAFFGQGTRLTVV.